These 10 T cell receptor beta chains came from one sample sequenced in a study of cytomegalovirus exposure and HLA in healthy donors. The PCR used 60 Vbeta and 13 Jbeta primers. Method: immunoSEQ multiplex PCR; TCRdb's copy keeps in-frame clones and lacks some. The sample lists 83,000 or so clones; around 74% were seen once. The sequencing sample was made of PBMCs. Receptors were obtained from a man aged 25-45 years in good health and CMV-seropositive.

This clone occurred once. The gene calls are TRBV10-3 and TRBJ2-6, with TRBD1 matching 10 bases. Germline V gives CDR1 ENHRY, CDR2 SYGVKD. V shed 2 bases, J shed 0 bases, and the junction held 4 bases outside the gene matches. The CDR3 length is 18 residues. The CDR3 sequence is CAISEGGQGNSGANVLTF. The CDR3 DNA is TGTGCCATCAGTGAGGGGGGACAGGGGAACTCTGGGGCCAACGTCCTGACTTTC.

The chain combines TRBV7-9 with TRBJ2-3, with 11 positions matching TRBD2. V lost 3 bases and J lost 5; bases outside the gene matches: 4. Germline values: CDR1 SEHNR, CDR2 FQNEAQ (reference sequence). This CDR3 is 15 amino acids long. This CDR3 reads CASSFSGGAQDTQYF. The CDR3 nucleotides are TGTGCCAGCAGCTTTAGCGGGGGGGCTCAAGATACGCAGTATTTT.

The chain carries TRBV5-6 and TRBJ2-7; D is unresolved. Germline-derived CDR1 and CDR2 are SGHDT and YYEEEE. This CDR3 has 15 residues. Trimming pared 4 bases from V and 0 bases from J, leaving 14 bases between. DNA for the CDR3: TGTGCCAGCAGCCTCTACAGTAAGAGCTCCTACGAGCAGTACTTC. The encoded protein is CASSLYSKSSYEQYF.

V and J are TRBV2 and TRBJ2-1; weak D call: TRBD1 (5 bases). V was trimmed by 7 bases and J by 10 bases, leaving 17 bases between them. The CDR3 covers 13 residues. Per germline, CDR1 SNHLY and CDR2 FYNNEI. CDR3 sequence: CASTTFLNREQFF. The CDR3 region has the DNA TGTGCCAGCACCACCTTTTTAAACAGGGAGCAGTTCTTC.

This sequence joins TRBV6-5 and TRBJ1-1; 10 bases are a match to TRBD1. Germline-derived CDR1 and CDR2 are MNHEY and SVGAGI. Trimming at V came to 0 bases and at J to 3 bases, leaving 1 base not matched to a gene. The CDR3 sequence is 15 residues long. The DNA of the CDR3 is TGTGCCAGCAGTTACTCGGGACAGGGGCACACTGAAGCTTTCTTT. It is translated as CASSYSGQGHTEAFF.

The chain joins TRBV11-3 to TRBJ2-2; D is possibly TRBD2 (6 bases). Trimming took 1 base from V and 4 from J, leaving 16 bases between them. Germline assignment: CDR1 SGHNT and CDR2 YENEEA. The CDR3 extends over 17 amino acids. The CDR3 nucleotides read TGTGCCAGCAGCTTAGGCCCCCGTCAGGGAGGCACCGGGGAGCTGTTTTTT. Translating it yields CASSLGPRQGGTGELFF. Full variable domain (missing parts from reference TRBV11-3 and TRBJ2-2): EAGVVQSPRYKIIEKKQPVAFWCNPISGHNTLYWYLQNLGQGPELLIRYENEEAVDDSQLPKDRFSAERLKGVDSTLKIQPAELGDSAVYLCASSLGPRQGGTGELFFGEGSRLTVL.

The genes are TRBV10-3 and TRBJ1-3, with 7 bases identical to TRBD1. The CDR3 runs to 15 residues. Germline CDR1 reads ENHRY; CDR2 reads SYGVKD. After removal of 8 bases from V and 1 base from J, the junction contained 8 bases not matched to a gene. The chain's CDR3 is CAIGGWDSSGNTIYF. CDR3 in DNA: TGTGCCATCGGGGGTTGGGACAGTTCTGGAAACACCATATATTTT.

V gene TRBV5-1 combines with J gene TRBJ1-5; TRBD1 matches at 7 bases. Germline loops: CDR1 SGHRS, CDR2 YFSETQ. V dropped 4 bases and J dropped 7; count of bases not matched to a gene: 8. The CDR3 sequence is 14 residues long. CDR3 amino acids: CASSPGQVGQPQHF. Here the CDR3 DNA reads TGCGCCAGCAGCCCCGGACAGGTTGGGCAGCCCCAGCATTTT.

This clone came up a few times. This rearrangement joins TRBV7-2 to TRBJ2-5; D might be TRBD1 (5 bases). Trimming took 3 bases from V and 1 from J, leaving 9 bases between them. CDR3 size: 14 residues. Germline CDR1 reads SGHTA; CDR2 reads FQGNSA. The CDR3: CASSFQGTQETQYF. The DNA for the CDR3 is TGTGCCAGCAGCTTTCAGGGAACCCAAGAGACCCAGTACTTC.

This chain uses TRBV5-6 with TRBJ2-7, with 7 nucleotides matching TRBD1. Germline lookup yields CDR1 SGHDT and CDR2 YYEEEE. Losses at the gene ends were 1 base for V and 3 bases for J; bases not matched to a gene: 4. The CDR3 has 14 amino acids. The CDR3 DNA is TGTGCCAGCAGCTTGCAACAGGGGAACTACGAGCAGTACTTC. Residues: CASSLQQGNYEQYF.